This T cell receptor beta chain emerged from a study of T-cell reconstitution after alpha-beta-depleted transplantation in children. Unique molecular identifiers were used to barcode this TCRbeta library. TCRdb used MiXCR to reprocess the PCR reads, holding one entry per CDR3 protein. The table lists hundreds of thousands of distinct CDR3 sequences, around 12% of them singletons. This clonotype was detected ten times or more. The CDR3 length is 13 residues. Trimming took 2 bases from V and 4 from J, leaving 8 bases between them. Germline lookup yields CDR1 DFQATT and CDR2 SNEGSKA (reference sequence).

This specimen was PBMCs, taken before TCRalphabeta/CD19-depleted stem cell transplant. The chain is built from TRBV20-1 and TRBJ2-2; D is undetermined. The source of this sequence is a girl aged 2-15 years with congenital amegakaryocytic thrombocytopenia, due to receive a stem cell transplant. The DNA of the CDR3 is TGCAGTGCTAGAAATGGAGCCACCGGGGAGCTGTTTTTT. Its translation: CSARNGATGELFF.